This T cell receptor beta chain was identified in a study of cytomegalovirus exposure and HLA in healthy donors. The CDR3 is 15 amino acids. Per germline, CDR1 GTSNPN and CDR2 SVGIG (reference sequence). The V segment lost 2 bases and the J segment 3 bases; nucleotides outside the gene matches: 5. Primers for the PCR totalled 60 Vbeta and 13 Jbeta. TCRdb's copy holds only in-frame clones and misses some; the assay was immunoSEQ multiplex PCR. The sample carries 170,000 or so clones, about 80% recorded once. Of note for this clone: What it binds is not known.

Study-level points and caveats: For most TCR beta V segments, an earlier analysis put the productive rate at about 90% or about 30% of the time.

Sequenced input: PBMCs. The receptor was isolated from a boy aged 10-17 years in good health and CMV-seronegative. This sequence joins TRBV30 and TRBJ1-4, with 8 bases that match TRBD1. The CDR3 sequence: CAWSLRTGPNEKLFF. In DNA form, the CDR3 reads TGTGCCTGGAGTCTGCGGACAGGGCCTAATGAAAAACTGTTTTTT.